This T cell receptor beta chain was observed in a study of Tregs in tolerant kidney transplant recipients. Study-level findings and limits: Biological reproducibility was not directly addressed in this study. Tregs expanded with activated donor B cells seemed most donor-specific. Validation in larger populations is needed because few patients were studied.

The repertoire was sequenced with immunoSEQ multiplex PCR; TCRdb's copy has only in-frame clones and lacks some. The table lists 240,000 or so clones, roughly four fifths of them singletons. Unstimulated regulatory T cells (CD4+CD25+CD127-), CD4+CD25- non-regulatory cells, CD4 and CD8 cells were FACS-sorted from thawed PBMCs. As concerns this clone: Its antigen remains unknown.

This CDR3 has 15 amino acids. Germline CDR1 is SGHTA and CDR2 is FQGTGA. With 5 bases clipped from V and 8 bases from J, the junction kept 10 bases outside the gene matches. The sample consisted of CD4+ T cells from blood. The clonotype was recovered from a human donor in good health. J is TRBJ2-1 and V is TRBV7-3; 9 nucleotides line up with TRBD2. CDR3 nucleotides: TGTGCCAGCAGCCCCCAAGCGGGGGGAGAGGATGAGCAGTTCTTC. This codes for CASSPQAGGEDEQFF.